Following are 20 T cell receptor beta chains from one sample sequenced in a study of cytomegalovirus exposure and HLA in healthy donors (TCRdb year 2017). Libraries were made using the immunoSEQ multiplex PCR assay. A mixture of 60 forward primers for TCR Vbeta segments and 13 reverse primers for TCR Jbeta segments was used in the multiplex PCR. Sourced from immuneACCESS, this table was stored by TCRdb with only in-frame sequences that have V and J called. A share of the clones is absent; for the studies checked, an unresolved V gene accounts for under half, and the remainder has no known explanation. The table held for this sample gives around 140,000 clones. 2% to 2.5% of the sample comes from the top ten. The sample taken for sequencing was PBMCs. The receptors shown here come from a young woman in good health and CMV-seronegative.

The gene calls are TRBV28 and TRBJ2-1; the match to TRBD2 covers 11 bases. The V segment lost 1 base and the J segment 6 bases; nucleotides outside the gene matches: 5. CDR3 length: 16 residues. Germline CDR1 reads MDHEN; CDR2 reads SYDVKM. CDR3 coding DNA: TGTGCCAGCAGTTTATCGACTAGCGGGAACCGCAATGAGCAGTTCTTC. Protein product: CASSLSTSGNRNEQFF.

The chain links TRBV10-3 to TRBJ2-7, with D possibly matching TRBD2 (5 bases). The CDR3 consists of 12 residues. The V and J ends lost 4 bases and 3 bases respectively, with 7 bases between them. Germline lookup yields CDR1 ENHRY and CDR2 SYGVKD. For the CDR3, the DNA is TGTGCCATCAGTGTTGAGGGCTACGAGCAGTACGTC. Translation gives CAISVEGYEQYV.

The chain employs TRBV19 and TRBJ2-3; TRBD1 is a possible D gene (6 bases). The germline gives CDR1 LNHDA, CDR2 SQIVND (reference sequence). V lost 1 base, J lost 2 bases, and 16 bases lay in between. The length of the CDR3 is 17 residues. The CDR3 sequence is CASSIVGGPSSTDTQYF. CDR3 DNA: TGTGCCAGTAGTATAGTAGGGGGACCCTCCTCCACAGATACGCAGTATTTT.

The V gene is TRBV16, the J gene TRBJ1-2, with D perhaps matching TRBD1 (6 bases). The CDR3 spans 15 residues. With 4 bases removed from V and 7 bases from J, the gap between germline ends came to 19 bases. Germline V gene data show CDR1 as KGHSY and CDR2 as FQNENV. In DNA, the CDR3 is TGTGCCAGCAGCCGATCTTGGACAGACCCTATTGGCTACACCTTC. Translated, it gives CASSRSWTDPIGYTF.

The genes are TRBV27 and TRBJ1-1; maybe TRBD1 (6 bases). Germline V gives CDR1 MNHEY, CDR2 SMNVEV (reference sequence). The ends were cut back, 2 bases at V and 4 bases at J, with 14 bases in the middle. CDR3 length: 15 amino acids. The CDR3 DNA sequence: TGTGCCAGCAGTTTAATTGGGGGCGGTGGCACTGAAGCTTTCTTT. Its protein product is CASSLIGGGGTEAFF.

The rearrangement links TRBV11-3 to TRBJ2-1, with TRBD2 matching 8 bases. This CDR3 comprises 17 residues. Germline CDR1 is SGHNT and CDR2 is YENEEA. J gave up 1 base and V 4 bases, and 9 bases lay outside the gene matches. The CDR3 is CASSSTAGDLSYNEQFF. In DNA, the CDR3 is TGTGCCAGCAGCTCGACAGCGGGAGACCTTTCCTACAATGAGCAGTTCTTC.

V gene TRBV7-3 combines with J gene TRBJ2-3, with 7 positions matching TRBD2. Germline loops: CDR1 SGHTA, CDR2 FQGTGA. V dropped 2 bases and J dropped 1; count of bases not matched to a gene: 3. This CDR3 contains 15 residues. CDR3 sequence reads: CASSLLSGGTDTQYF. In nucleotides, the CDR3 is TGTGCCAGCAGCTTACTGAGCGGGGGCACAGATACGCAGTATTTT.

The chain couples TRBV5-1 to TRBJ2-5; no firm D call. The germline gives CDR1 SGHRS, CDR2 YFSETQ. The CDR3 sequence is 14 residues long. Trimming removed 0 bases from V and 2 bases from J, with 8 bases in between. CDR3 in DNA: TGCGCCAGCAGCTTGGAGAGGTCTCAAGAGACCCAGTACTTC. This codes for CASSLERSQETQYF.

The V and J genes are TRBV19 and TRBJ1-5; 10 nucleotides align to TRBD1. This CDR3 is 12 amino acids long. The junction had 1 base not matched to a gene; V was cut back by 8 bases and J by 6 bases. CDR1 and CDR2 from the germline V gene are LNHDA and SQIVND (reference sequence). CDR3 residues: CASGDRGQPQHF. As DNA, the CDR3 is TGTGCCAGTGGGGACAGGGGTCAGCCCCAGCATTTT.

The chain joins TRBV7-9 to TRBJ1-5; the D gene is possibly TRBD1 (6 bases). The CDR3 length is 15 residues. Germline lookup yields CDR1 SEHNR and CDR2 FQNEAQ (reference sequence). V was cut by 4 bases and J by 0 bases, with 10 bases left in between. The CDR3 spells CASSSLGGSNQPQHF. CDR3 nucleotide sequence: TGTGCCAGCAGCTCTCTAGGGGGTAGCAATCAGCCCCAGCATTTT. Full variable domain (remainder filled in from reference TRBV7-9 and TRBJ1-5): DTGVSQNPRHKITKRGQNVTFRCDPISEHNRLYWYRQTLGQGPEFLTYFQNEAQLEKSRLLSDRFSAERPKGSFSTLEIQRTEQGDSAMYLCASSSLGGSNQPQHFGDGTRLSIL.

J is TRBJ1-1 and V is TRBV25-1; 8 nucleotides match TRBD1. Germline V lookup: CDR1 MGHDK, CDR2 SYGVNS. The V gene end was trimmed by 4 bases and the J gene end by 0 bases; junction bases not matched to a gene: 1. The CDR3 runs 14 residues. CDR3 nucleotides: TGTGCCAGCAGTGGGACAGGGTTGAACACTGAAGCTTTCTTT. Translated: CASSGTGLNTEAFF.

The chain has TRBV6-6 and TRBJ2-3; no reliable D call. V was trimmed by 4 bases and J by 0 bases, leaving 14 bases between them. This CDR3 is 16 amino acids long. CDR1 and CDR2 from the germline V gene are MNHNY and SVGAGI (reference sequence). CDR3 in DNA: TGTGCCAGCAGTTTACTCGGAGATCCTAGCACAGATACGCAGTATTTT. Translation: CASSLLGDPSTDTQYF.

DNA of the CDR3: TGTGCCAGCAGCTTGTTTCTAGCGGAAGAGACCCAGTACTTC. It is translated as CASSLFLAEETQYF. The J gene is TRBJ2-5, the V gene TRBV5-6, with 7 bases aligning to TRBD2. The CDR3 consists of 14 residues. Germline CDR1 and CDR2: SGHDT and YYEEEE. J lost 3 bases, V lost 1 base, and 3 bases had no gene match.

This chain connects TRBV15 to TRBJ2-1, with TRBD2 matching 16 bases. V lost 4 bases, J lost 2 bases, and 8 bases stayed unmatched. CDR1 is LNHNV, CDR2 YYDKDF, per germline (reference sequence). The CDR3 has 19 residues. The CDR3 region is CATSTTIGTSGRAYNEQFF. CDR3 DNA sequence: TGTGCCACCAGCACGACTATCGGGACTAGCGGGAGGGCCTACAATGAGCAGTTCTTC.

The chain uses TRBV15 and TRBJ2-1; 9 bases align to TRBD2. The V and J ends lost 0 bases and 1 base, in that order; junction bases with no gene match: 10. CDR1 and CDR2 from the germline V gene are LNHNV and YYDKDF (reference sequence). The CDR3 extends over 19 amino acids. CDR3 in DNA: TGTGCCACCAGCAGAGATGTGCAGTGGACTAGCGCTTCCTACAATGAGCAGTTCTTC. Translated: CATSRDVQWTSASYNEQFF.

The J gene is TRBJ2-5, the V gene TRBV10-3; 10 nucleotides match TRBD2. This CDR3 comprises 16 residues. Germline V gene data show CDR1 as ENHRY and CDR2 as SYGVKD. V dropped 3 bases and J dropped 3; count of bases not matched to a gene: 7. The chain's CDR3 is CAISETGTSAKETQYF. Here the CDR3 DNA reads TGTGCCATCAGTGAAACCGGGACTAGCGCGAAAGAGACCCAGTACTTC.

The V gene is TRBV19, the J gene TRBJ1-5, with 7 bases identical to TRBD1. Germline V gene sequence: CDR1 LNHDA, CDR2 SQIVND (reference sequence). V dropped 5 bases and J dropped 0; count of bases not matched to a gene: 7. CDR3 size: 16 residues. The CDR3 region is CASSWGTENSNQPQHF. As DNA, the CDR3 is TGTGCCAGTAGTTGGGGGACAGAGAATAGCAATCAGCCCCAGCATTTT.

The V gene is TRBV11-3, the J gene TRBJ1-6; D not resolved. The CDR3 runs to 14 residues. V lost 2 bases, J lost 8 bases, and 10 bases lay in between. Germline CDR1 SGHNT, CDR2 YENEEA. CDR3 loop: CASSLPLQYSPLHF. CDR3 nucleotide sequence: TGTGCCAGCAGCTTACCCTTACAGTATTCACCCCTCCACTTT.

This chain links TRBV9 with TRBJ2-4, with TRBD2 matching over 11 bases. CDR1 SGDLS and CDR2 YYNGEE come from the germline V gene. CDR3 length: 15 residues. V was pared by 3 bases and J by 7 bases, with 6 bases of the junction left unmatched. This CDR3 reads CASSELSGRGNIQYF. In DNA form, the CDR3 reads TGTGCCAGCAGCGAGCTTAGCGGGAGGGGGAACATTCAGTACTTC. Using reference TRBV9 and TRBJ2-4 for the parts outside the CDR3, the full variable domain is DSGVTQTPKHLITATGQRVTLRCSPRSGDLSVYWYQQSLDQGLQFLIQYYNGEERAKGNILERFSAQQFPDLHSELNLSSLELGDSALYFCASSELSGRGNIQYFGAGTRLSVL.

The V gene is TRBV5-4, the J gene TRBJ1-1; a possible D gene is TRBD1 (6 bases). Trimming shortened V by 0 bases and J by 4 bases, and 13 bases separated the two germline ends. Germline V lookup: CDR1 SGHNT, CDR2 YYREEE (reference sequence). The CDR3 sequence is 15 residues long. The CDR3 spells CASSLGRGGVTEAFF. CDR3 DNA sequence: TGTGCCAGCAGCTTGGGAAGGGGGGGGGTCACTGAAGCTTTCTTT. The full variable domain, rest sourced from reference TRBV5-4 and TRBJ1-1, is ETGVTQSPTHLIKTRGQQVTLRCSSQSGHNTVSWYQQALGQGPQFIFQYYREEENGRGNFPPRFSGLQFPNYSSELNVNALELDDSALYLCASSLGRGGVTEAFFGQGTRLTVV.